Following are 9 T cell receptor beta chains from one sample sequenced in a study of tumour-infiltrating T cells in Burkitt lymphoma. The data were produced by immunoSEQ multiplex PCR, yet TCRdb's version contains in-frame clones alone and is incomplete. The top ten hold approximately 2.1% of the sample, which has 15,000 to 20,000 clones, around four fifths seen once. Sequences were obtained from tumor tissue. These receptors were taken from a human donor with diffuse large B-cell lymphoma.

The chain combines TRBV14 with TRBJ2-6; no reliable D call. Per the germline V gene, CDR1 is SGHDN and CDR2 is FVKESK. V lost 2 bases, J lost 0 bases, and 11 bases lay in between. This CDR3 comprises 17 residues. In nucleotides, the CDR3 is TGTGCCAGCAGCCAAAGTCTCAACCCCTCTGGGGCCAACGTCCTGACTTTC. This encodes CASSQSLNPSGANVLTF.

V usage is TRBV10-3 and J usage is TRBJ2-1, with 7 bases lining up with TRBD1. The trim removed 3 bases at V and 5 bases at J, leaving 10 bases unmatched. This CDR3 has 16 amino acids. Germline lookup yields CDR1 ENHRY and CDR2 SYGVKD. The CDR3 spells CAISDRGQGVNNEQFF. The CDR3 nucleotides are TGTGCCATCAGTGACCGAGGGCAGGGGGTGAACAATGAGCAGTTCTTC.

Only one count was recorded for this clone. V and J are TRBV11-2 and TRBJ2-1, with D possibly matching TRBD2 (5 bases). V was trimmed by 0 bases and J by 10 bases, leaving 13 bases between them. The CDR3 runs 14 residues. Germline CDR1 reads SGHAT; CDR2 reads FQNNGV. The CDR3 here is CASSLDGGSWEQFF. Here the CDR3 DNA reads TGTGCCAGCAGCTTAGACGGCGGGTCGTGGGAGCAGTTCTTC.

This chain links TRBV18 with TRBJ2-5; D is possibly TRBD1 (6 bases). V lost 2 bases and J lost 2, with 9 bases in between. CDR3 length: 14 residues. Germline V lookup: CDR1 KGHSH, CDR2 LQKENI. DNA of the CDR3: TGTGCCAGCTCACCAGCGGACAGACAAGAGACCCAGTACTTC. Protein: CASSPADRQETQYF.

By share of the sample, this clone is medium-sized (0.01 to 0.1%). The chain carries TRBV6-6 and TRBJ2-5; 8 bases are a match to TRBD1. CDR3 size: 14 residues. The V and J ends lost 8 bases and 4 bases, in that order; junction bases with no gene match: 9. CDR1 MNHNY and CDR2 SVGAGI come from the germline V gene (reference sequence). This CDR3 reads CASAQTGVGETQYF. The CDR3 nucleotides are TGTGCCAGCGCCCAGACAGGGGTCGGAGAGACCCAGTACTTC.

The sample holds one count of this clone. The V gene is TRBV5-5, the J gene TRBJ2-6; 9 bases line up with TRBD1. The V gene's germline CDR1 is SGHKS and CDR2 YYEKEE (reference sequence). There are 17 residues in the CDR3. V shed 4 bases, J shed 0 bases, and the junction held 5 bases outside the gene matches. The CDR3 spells CASSLTGGTSGANVLTF. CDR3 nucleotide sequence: TGTGCCAGCAGCCTGACAGGGGGGACCTCTGGGGCCAACGTCCTGACTTTC.

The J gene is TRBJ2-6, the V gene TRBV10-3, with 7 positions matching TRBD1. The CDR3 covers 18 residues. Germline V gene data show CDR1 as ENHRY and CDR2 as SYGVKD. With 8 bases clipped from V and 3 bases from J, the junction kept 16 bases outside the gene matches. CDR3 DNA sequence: TGTGCCATCGGCCCGGGACAGAAGGGCGTAAGTGGGGCCAACGTCCTGACTTTC. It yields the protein CAIGPGQKGVSGANVLTF.

The CDR3: CAVGTYNQPQHF. The CDR3 nucleotides are TGTGCCGTCGGGACATATAATCAGCCCCAGCATTTT. The chain combines TRBV10-3 with TRBJ1-5; tentatively, D is TRBD1 (6 bases). The CDR3 extends over 12 amino acids. CDR1 is ENHRY, CDR2 SYGVKD, per germline. V was trimmed by 11 bases and J by 4 bases, leaving 12 bases between them.

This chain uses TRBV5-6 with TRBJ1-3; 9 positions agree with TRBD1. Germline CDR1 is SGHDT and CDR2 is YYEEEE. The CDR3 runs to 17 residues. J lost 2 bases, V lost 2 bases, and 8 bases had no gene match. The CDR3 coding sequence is TGTGCCAGCAGCTTTGCACAGACAGGGGGTCCTGGAAACACCATATATTTT. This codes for CASSFAQTGGPGNTIYF. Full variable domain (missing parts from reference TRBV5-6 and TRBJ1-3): DAGVTQSPTHLIKTRGQQVTLRCSPKSGHDTVSWYQQALGQGPQFIFQYYEEEERQRGNFPDRFSGHQFPNYSSELNVNALLLGDSALYLCASSFAQTGGPGNTIYFGEGSWLTVV.